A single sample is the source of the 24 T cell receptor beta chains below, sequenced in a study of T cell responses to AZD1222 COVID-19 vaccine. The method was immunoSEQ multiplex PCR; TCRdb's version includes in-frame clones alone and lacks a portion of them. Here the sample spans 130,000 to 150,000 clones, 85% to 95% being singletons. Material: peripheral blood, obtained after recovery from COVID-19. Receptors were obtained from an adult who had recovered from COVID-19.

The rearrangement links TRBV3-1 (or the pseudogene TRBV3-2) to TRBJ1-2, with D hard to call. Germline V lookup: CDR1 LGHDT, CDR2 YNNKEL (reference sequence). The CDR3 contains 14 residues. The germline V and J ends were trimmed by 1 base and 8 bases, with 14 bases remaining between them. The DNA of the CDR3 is TGTGCCAGCAGCCAAGGTAACATTATAGGCGGCTACACCTTC. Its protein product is CASSQGNIIGGYTF.

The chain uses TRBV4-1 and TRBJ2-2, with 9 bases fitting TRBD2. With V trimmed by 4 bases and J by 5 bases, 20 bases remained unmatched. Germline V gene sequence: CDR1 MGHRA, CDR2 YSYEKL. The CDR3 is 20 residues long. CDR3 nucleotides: TGCGCCAGCAGCCCGAGAGCCGGTACAAATAGCGGGAGTAAAACCGGGGAGCTGTTTTTT. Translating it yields CASSPRAGTNSGSKTGELFF.

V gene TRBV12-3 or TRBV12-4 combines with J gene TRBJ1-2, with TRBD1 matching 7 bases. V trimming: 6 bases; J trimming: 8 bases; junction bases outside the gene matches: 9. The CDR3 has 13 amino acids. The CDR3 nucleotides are TGTGCCAGCAGCAACGGGACAGTACGCGGCTACACCTTC. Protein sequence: CASSNGTVRGYTF.

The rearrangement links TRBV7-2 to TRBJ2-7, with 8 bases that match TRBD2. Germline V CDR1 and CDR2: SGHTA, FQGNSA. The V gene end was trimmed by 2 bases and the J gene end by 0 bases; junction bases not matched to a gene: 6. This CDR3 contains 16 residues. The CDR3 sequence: CASSLLAGPSSYEQYF. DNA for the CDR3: TGTGCCAGCAGCTTATTAGCGGGGCCGAGCTCCTACGAGCAGTACTTC.

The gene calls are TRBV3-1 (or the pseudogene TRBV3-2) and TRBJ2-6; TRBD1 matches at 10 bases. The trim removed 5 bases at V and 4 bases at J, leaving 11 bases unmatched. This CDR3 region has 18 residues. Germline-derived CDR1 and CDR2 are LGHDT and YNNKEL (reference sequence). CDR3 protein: CASSGDRGVALGANVLTF. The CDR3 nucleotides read TGTGCCAGCAGCGGGGACAGGGGAGTCGCTCTGGGGGCCAACGTCCTGACTTTC.

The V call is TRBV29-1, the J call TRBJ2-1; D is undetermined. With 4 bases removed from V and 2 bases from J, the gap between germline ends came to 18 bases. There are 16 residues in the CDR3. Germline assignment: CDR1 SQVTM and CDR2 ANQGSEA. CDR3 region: CSVGSTLPTTYNEQFF. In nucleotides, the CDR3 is TGCAGCGTTGGTTCGACTCTCCCTACTACCTACAATGAGCAGTTCTTC.

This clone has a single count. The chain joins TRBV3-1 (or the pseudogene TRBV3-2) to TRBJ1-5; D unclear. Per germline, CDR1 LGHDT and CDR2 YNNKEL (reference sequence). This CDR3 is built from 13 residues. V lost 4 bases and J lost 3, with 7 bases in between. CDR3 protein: CASSPKYNQPQHF. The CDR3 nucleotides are TGTGCCAGCAGCCCTAAATACAATCAGCCCCAGCATTTT.

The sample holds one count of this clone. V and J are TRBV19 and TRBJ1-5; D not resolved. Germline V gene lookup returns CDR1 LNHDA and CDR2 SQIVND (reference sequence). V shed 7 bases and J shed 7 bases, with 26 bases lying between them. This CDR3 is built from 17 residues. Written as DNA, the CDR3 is TGTGCCAGTAAGGATTCCCTCTCCTCACCCCCGAGCCAGCCCCAGCATTTT. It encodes CASKDSLSSPPSQPQHF.

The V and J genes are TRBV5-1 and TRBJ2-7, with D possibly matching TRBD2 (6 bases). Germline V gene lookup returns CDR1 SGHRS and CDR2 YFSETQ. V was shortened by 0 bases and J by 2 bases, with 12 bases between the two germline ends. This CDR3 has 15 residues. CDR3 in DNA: TGCGCCAGCAGCTTGGAACTAGCAACCCCCTACGAGCAGTACTTC. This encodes CASSLELATPYEQYF.

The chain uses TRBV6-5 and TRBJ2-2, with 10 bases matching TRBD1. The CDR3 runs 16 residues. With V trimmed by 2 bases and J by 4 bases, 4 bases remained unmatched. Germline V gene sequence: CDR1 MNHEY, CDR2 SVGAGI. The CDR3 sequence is CASSYAGTGVTGELFF. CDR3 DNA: TGTGCCAGCAGTTACGCCGGGACAGGGGTCACCGGGGAGCTGTTTTTT.

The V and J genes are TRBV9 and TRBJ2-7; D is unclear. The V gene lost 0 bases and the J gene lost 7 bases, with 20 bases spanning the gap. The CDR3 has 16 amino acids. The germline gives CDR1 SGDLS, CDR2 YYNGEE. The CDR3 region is CASSVGRLALPREQYF. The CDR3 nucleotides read TGTGCCAGCAGCGTAGGACGGTTGGCCCTGCCTAGGGAGCAGTACTTC.

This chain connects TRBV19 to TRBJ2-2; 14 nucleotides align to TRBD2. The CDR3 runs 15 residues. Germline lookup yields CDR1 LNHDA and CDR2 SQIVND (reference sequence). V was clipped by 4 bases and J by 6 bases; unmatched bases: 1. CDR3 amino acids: CASSTGLAGAGELFF. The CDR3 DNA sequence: TGTGCCAGTAGTACGGGACTAGCGGGAGCCGGGGAGCTGTTTTTT.

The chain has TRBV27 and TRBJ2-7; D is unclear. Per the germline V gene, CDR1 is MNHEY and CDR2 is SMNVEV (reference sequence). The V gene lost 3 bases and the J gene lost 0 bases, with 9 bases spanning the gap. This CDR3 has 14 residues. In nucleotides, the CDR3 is TGTGCCAGCAGTTTCTACGGCCCCTCCTACGAGCAGTACTTC. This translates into CASSFYGPSYEQYF.

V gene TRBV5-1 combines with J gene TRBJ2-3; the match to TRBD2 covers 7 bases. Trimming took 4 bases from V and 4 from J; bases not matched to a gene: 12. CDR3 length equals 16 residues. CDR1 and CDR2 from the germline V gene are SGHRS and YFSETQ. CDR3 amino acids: CASSPASGWSPDTQYF. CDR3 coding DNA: TGCGCCAGCAGCCCGGCTAGCGGTTGGAGCCCAGATACGCAGTATTTT.

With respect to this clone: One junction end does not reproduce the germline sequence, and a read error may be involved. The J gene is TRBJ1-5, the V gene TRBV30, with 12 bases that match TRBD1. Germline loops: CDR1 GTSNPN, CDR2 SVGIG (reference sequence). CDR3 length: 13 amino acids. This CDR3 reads CAWGTGGKQPQHF. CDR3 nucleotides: TGTGCCTGGGGGACAGGGGGCAAACAGCCCCAGCATTTT.

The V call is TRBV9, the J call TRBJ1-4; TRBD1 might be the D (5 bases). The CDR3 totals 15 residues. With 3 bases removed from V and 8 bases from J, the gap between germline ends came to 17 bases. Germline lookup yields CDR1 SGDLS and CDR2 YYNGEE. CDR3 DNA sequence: TGTGCCAGCAGCGCCTTTCCGGGACTATCCGAAAAACTGTTTTTT. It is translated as CASSAFPGLSEKLFF.

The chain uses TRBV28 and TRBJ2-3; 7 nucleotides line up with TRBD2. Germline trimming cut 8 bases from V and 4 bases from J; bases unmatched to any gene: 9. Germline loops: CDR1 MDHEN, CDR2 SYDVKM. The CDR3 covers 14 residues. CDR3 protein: CASLRRGGADTQYF. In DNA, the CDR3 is TGTGCCAGCCTGAGGAGGGGAGGGGCAGATACGCAGTATTTT. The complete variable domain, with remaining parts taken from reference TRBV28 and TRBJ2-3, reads DVKVTQSSRYLVKRTGEKVFLECVQDMDHENMFWYRQDPGLGLRLIYFSYDVKMKEKGDIPEGYSVSREKKERFSLILESASTNQTSMYLCASLRRGGADTQYFGPGTRLTVL.

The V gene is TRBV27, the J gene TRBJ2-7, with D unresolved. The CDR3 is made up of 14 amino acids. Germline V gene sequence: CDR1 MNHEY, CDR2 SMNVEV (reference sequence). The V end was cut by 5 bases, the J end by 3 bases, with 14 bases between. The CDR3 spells CASSPLGRSYEQYF. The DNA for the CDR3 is TGTGCCAGCAGTCCCCTTGGACGGAGCTACGAGCAGTACTTC.

CDR3 in amino acids: CAWKRGRNTEAFF. CDR3 DNA sequence: TGTGCCTGGAAGCGGGGGAGGAACACTGAAGCTTTCTTT. The chain links TRBV30 to TRBJ1-1, with D perhaps matching TRBD1 (5 bases). V was trimmed by 4 bases and J by 1 base, leaving 10 bases between them. Germline lookup yields CDR1 GTSNPN and CDR2 SVGIG (reference sequence). The CDR3 contains 13 residues.

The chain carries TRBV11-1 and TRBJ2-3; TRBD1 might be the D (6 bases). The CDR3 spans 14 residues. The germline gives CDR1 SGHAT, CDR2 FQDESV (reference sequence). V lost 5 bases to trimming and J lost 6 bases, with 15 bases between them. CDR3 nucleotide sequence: TGTGCCAGCAGCGCCAGCAGGGGACGCGATACGCAGTATTTT. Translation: CASSASRGRDTQYF.

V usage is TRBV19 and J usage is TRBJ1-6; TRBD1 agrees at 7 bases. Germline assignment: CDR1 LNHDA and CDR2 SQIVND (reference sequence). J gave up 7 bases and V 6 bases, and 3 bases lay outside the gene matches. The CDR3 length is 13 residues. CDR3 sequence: CASSTTGNSPLHF. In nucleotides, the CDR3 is TGTGCCAGTAGCACGACAGGGAATTCACCCCTCCACTTT.

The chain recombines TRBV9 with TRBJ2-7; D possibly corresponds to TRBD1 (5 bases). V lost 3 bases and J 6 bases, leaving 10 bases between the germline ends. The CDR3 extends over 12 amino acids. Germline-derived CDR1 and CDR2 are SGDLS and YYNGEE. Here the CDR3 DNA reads TGTGCCAGCAGCGGCCAGGGAATCGAGCAGTACTTC. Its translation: CASSGQGIEQYF.

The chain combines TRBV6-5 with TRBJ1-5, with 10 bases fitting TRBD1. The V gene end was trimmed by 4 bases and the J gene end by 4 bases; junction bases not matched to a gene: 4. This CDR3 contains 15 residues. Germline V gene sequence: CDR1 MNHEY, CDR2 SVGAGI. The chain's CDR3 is CASSSVGQGNQPQHF. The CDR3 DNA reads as TGTGCCAGCAGTTCCGTGGGACAGGGGAATCAGCCCCAGCATTTT.

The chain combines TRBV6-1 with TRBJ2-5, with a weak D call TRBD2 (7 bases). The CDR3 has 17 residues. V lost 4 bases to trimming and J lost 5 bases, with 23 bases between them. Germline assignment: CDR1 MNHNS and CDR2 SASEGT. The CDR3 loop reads CASSVGAWNGRRETQYF. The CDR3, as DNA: TGTGCCAGCAGTGTGGGGGCTTGGAACGGGAGGAGGGAGACCCAGTACTTC.